A selection of T cell receptor beta chains follows, all from one sample in a study of patients and donors after allogeneic stem cell transplantation. One entry per CDR3 protein results from TCRdb running MiXCR on the RT-PCR reads. The table records hundreds of thousands of distinct CDR3 sequences, approximately 16% of them present only once. Sequenced input: blood, either unsorted or a sorted T cell fraction (not recorded which). The receptors stem from a human donor who was either an allogeneic HSCT recipient or a stem cell or donor lymphocyte infusion donor (not recorded which). It is not recorded whose cells these are; they may come from a transplant donor. Both conserved end residues are part of each CDR3. A D gene is named only where the DNA matches it firmly. The size entry is marked missing in some rows and otherwise reads once, few, many or a size class.

CDR3aa: CATSRDLGGEQFF
CDR3nt: TGTGCCACCAGCAGAGATTTGGGGGGGGAACAGTTCTTC
d_gene: TRBD2
j_gene: TRBJ2-1
len: 13
v_gene: TRBV15
abundance: many

CDR3aa: CASSLSSIQYF
CDR3nt: TGTGCCAGCAGCTTATCCAGCATTCAGTACTTC
d_gene: .
j_gene: TRBJ2-4
len: 11
v_gene: TRBV12-3/TRBV12-4
abundance: .

CDR3aa: CACSGWDEQFF
CDR3nt: TGTGCCTGCTCCGGGTGGGATGAGCAGTTCTTC
d_gene: .
j_gene: TRBJ2-1
len: 11
v_gene: TRBV25-1
abundance: few

CDR3aa: CASSGQGTSKNIQYF
CDR3nt: TGTGCCAGCAGCGGACAGGGGACCTCCAAAAACATTCAGTACTTC
d_gene: TRBD1
j_gene: TRBJ2-4
len: 15
v_gene: TRBV2
abundance: few

CDR3aa: CASSQEGTGDYGYTF
CDR3nt: TGCGCCAGCAGCCAAGAGGGAACAGGAGATTATGGCTACACCTTC
d_gene: .
j_gene: TRBJ1-2
len: 15
v_gene: TRBV4-1
abundance: few

CDR3aa: CASSLREGGGYTF
CDR3nt: TGTGCCAGCAGCTTAAGGGAGGGAGGAGGCTACACCTTC
d_gene: .
j_gene: TRBJ1-2
len: 13
v_gene: TRBV7-3
abundance: few

CDR3aa: CASRGQGAGEQYF
CDR3nt: TGTGCCAGCAGGGGACAGGGGGCGGGTGAGCAGTACTTC
d_gene: TRBD1
j_gene: TRBJ2-7
len: 13
v_gene: TRBV2
abundance: .

CDR3aa: CASSIVRTYSNTGELFF
CDR3nt: TGTGCCAGTAGTATAGTACGGACGTATTCGAACACCGGGGAGCTGTTTTTT
d_gene: .
j_gene: TRBJ2-2
len: 17
v_gene: TRBV19
abundance: .

CDR3aa: CASSFSGGFSYNEQFF
CDR3nt: TGTGCCAGCAGCTTCTCGGGCGGGTTCTCCTACAATGAGCAGTTCTTC
d_gene: .
j_gene: TRBJ2-1
len: 16
v_gene: TRBV5-4
abundance: once

CDR3aa: CASSFFALGQGVNQPQHF
CDR3nt: TGTGCCAGCAGTTTTTTTGCCCTCGGACAGGGGGTTAATCAGCCCCAGCATTTT
d_gene: TRBD1
j_gene: TRBJ1-5
len: 18
v_gene: TRBV12-3/TRBV12-4
abundance: .

CDR3aa: CASSLGRRGPGYTF
CDR3nt: TGTGCCAGCAGCTTAGGAAGGCGGGGCCCCGGCTACACCTTC
d_gene: .
j_gene: TRBJ1-2
len: 14
v_gene: TRBV7-2
abundance: few

CDR3aa: CASSSQHGLYGYTF
CDR3nt: TGTGCCAGCAGCTCCCAACATGGATTGTATGGCTACACCTTC
d_gene: .
j_gene: TRBJ1-2
len: 14
v_gene: TRBV7-2
abundance: few

CDR3aa: CASSNLGGTQYF
CDR3nt: TGTGCCAGCAGCAACCTAGGAGGGACCCAGTACTTC
d_gene: .
j_gene: TRBJ2-5
len: 12
v_gene: TRBV7-6
abundance: many

CDR3aa: CASSQVAPTEAFF
CDR3nt: TGTGCCAGCAGCCAAGTGGCCCCCACTGAAGCTTTCTTT
d_gene: .
j_gene: TRBJ1-1
len: 13
v_gene: TRBV3-1
abundance: few

CDR3aa: CASSLVGGAVNTEAFF
CDR3nt: TGCGCCAGCAGCTTGGTCGGGGGCGCCGTGAACACTGAAGCTTTCTTT
d_gene: .
j_gene: TRBJ1-1
len: 16
v_gene: TRBV5-1
abundance: .

CDR3aa: CASSPPAYEQYF
CDR3nt: TGTGCCAGCAGTCCTCCGGCCTACGAGCAGTACTTC
d_gene: .
j_gene: TRBJ2-7
len: 12
v_gene: TRBV12-3/TRBV12-4
abundance: many